Listed below are T cell receptor beta chains from one sample, sequenced in a study of cytomegalovirus exposure and HLA in healthy donors. Sequencing used immunoSEQ multiplex PCR; TCRdb keeps in-frame clones, though not all of them. The sample comprises 120,000 to 150,000 clones, 76% of which are singletons, and approximately 4% rests with the top ten. The sequencing input was PBMCs. These receptors were collected from a man between 18 and 29 years old in good health and CMV-seronegative. The CDR3 runs from the conserved cysteine through the conserved F or W. D genes are given only for firm matches. Size is stated for part of the rows, as once, few or many counts, or as a class when the clone is expanded.

J gene	D gene	clone size	V gene	CDR3 protein	CDR3 DNA
TRBJ2-5	TRBD2	NA	TRBV28	CASSLLAGGQETQYF	TGTGCCAGCAGTCTACTAGCGGGGGGCCAAGAGACCCAGTACTTC
TRBJ1-5	NA	NA	TRBV2	CASSEERTGNQPQHF	TGTGCCAGCAGTGAAGAAAGGACAGGCAATCAGCCCCAGCATTTT
TRBJ1-5	NA	NA	TRBV7-2	CASSLRVGSGNQPQHF	TGTGCCAGCAGCTTACGAGTAGGGAGTGGAAATCAGCCCCAGCATTTT
TRBJ1-2	NA	NA	TRBV10-3	CAISDPGRFNYGYTF	TGTGCCATCAGTGACCCGGGGAGGTTCAACTATGGCTACACCTTC
TRBJ2-1	TRBD2	NA	TRBV27	CASSSRTSGNYNEQFF	TGTGCCAGCAGTTCCAGGACTAGCGGGAACTACAATGAGCAGTTCTTC
TRBJ2-2	TRBD1	NA	TRBV7-9	CASSPRDRALYSNTGELFF	TGTGCCAGCAGCCCCCGGGACAGGGCCCTATACTCGAACACCGGGGAGCTGTTTTTT
TRBJ1-6	NA	NA	TRBV5-4	CASSLGLSSYNSPLHF	TGTGCCAGCAGCTTGGGTCTCAGCTCCTATAATTCACCCCTCCACTTT
TRBJ2-5	TRBD1	NA	TRBV6-1	CASQWDRNQETQYF	TGTGCCAGCCAATGGGACAGGAACCAAGAGACCCAGTACTTC
TRBJ1-2	TRBD1	NA	TRBV6-5	CASSYDRGGRGYTF	TGTGCCAGCAGTTACGACAGGGGAGGTCGCGGCTACACCTTC
TRBJ2-3	TRBD2	NA	TRBV19	CASSIAPLAGGRGDTQYF	TGTGCCAGTAGTATAGCCCCCCTAGCGGGAGGGCGAGGAGATACGCAGTATTTT
TRBJ1-6	TRBD1	NA	TRBV19	CASSTGQGFGPPLHF	TGTGCCAGTAGTACGGGACAGGGTTTTGGTCCACCCCTCCACTTT
TRBJ2-7	NA	NA	TRBV11-2	CASSLAPDSSYEQYF	TGTGCCAGCAGCTTAGCCCCGGACAGTTCCTACGAGCAGTACTTC
TRBJ2-3	TRBD1	NA	TRBV27	CASGQGAADTQYF	TGTGCCAGCGGACAGGGCGCAGCAGATACGCAGTATTTT
TRBJ2-3	TRBD2	NA	TRBV5-1	CASSLAALAGGPSVDTQYF	TGCGCCAGCAGCTTGGCCGCGCTAGCGGGGGGGCCTTCCGTAGATACGCAGTATTTT
TRBJ2-3	TRBD2	NA	TRBV10-1	CASSDSGGVTDTQYF	TGCGCCAGCAGTGATAGCGGGGGGGTCACAGATACGCAGTATTTT
TRBJ1-5	TRBD1	many	TRBV29-1	CSVGTGDFGPQHF	TGCAGCGTGGGGACAGGGGACTTCGGGCCCCAGCATTTT